This is a list of T cell receptor beta chains from one sample in a study of neoadjuvant anti-PD-1 for oral cavity cancer. Clones were read by immunoSEQ multiplex PCR, and TCRdb kept only the in-frame ones, dropping some. The table has around 17,000 clones, 65% to 70% seen once. This material consisted of PBMCs, taken before nivolumab (anti-PD-1) treatment. These receptor sequences come from a person aged 40 to 85 with oral cavity squamous cell carcinoma. CDR3s include the opening cysteine and the closing phenylalanine or tryptophan.

>TRBJ2-7|TRBV5-5
CASSLDIFPYEQYF
>TRBJ2-7|TRBV20-1
CSALGQYEQYF
>TRBJ2-7|TRBV11-1
CASSGQGLLYEQYF
>TRBJ2-7|TRBV18
CASSPLTSGTSAATYEQYF
>TRBJ1-1|TRBV6-1
CASSPRGDFTEAFF
>TRBJ2-1|TRBV7-9
CASSFRTSGRNEQFF
>TRBJ2-5|TRBV2
CASSVNSGRSETQYF
>TRBJ2-4|TRBV10-3
CAISDEGAKNIQYF
>TRBJ2-7|TRBV20-1
CSLGTYEQYF
>TRBJ2-1|TRBV5-6
CASSFLTFGGDEQFF
>TRBJ2-7|TRBV10-2
CASSDPSGRSYEQYF
>TRBJ1-5|TRBV6-1
CASSRQGSGQPQHF
>TRBJ1-4|TRBV7-9
CASSLEGTANEKLFF
>TRBJ2-3|TRBV30
CAWSEGLADTDTQYF
>TRBJ1-1|TRBV6-6
CASRSTGVNTEAFF
>TRBJ2-7|TRBV5-1
CASSFSGTGVAGSYEQYF
>TRBJ1-2|TRBV11-2
CASSLDQGKTF
>TRBJ2-2|TRBV6-4
CASSGTPGTGELFF
>TRBJ2-5|TRBV29-1
CSVGMLISETQYF
>TRBJ1-1|TRBV19
CASSLQGTNTEAFF
>TRBJ1-1|TRBV7-8
CASTLRGGFTTEAFF
>TRBJ2-5|TRBV7-3
CASSSSGGLGETQYF
>TRBJ2-7|TRBV27
CASSLAPGGYEQYF
>TRBJ2-3|TRBV29-1
CSVGAPGRDTQYF
>TRBJ2-3|TRBV2
CASSLLAGGTDTQYF
>TRBJ2-3|TRBV6-5
CASSYGLRTDTQYF
>TRBJ1-4|TRBV2
CASQQGWEKLFF
>TRBJ2-1|TRBV28
CASRGLAGGYNEQFF
>TRBJ1-5|TRBV6-1
CASTSRSNQPQHF
>TRBJ1-1|TRBV7-8
CASSLGLGEAFF
>TRBJ2-1|TRBV6-1
CASSESSGHSYNEQFF
>TRBJ2-5|TRBV2
CASSYQETQYF
>TRBJ1-1|TRBV5-1
CASSLRNSLNTEAFF
>TRBJ1-1|TRBV4-1
CASSPGGSNTEAFF
>TRBJ1-5|TRBV19
CASIYRGDSNQPQHF
>TRBJ1-2|TRBV6-5
CASSSTGGWYGYTF
>TRBJ2-1|TRBV7-9
CASSLGLAFHNEQFF
>TRBJ2-1|TRBV9
CASSVKLAGEHEQFF
>TRBJ1-2|TRBV5-1
CASSEGQGVYGYTF
>TRBJ1-1|TRBV2
CAGRRYTEAFF